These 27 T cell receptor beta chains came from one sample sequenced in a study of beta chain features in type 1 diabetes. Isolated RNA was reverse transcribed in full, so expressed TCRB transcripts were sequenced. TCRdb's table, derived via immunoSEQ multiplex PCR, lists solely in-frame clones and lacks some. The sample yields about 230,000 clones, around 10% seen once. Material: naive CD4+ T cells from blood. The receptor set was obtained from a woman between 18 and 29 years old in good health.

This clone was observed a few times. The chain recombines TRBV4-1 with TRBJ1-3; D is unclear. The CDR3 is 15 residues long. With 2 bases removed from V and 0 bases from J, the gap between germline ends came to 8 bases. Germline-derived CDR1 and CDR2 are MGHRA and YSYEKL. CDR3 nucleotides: TGCGCCAGCAGCCAACTAGGCCTCTCTGGAAACACCATATATTTT. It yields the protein CASSQLGLSGNTIYF.

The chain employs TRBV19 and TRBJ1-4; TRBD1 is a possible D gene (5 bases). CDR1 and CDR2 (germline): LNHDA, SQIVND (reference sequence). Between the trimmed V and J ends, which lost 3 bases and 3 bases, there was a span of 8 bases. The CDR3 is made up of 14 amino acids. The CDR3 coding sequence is TGTGCCAGTAGTATTTCCAGGGCTAATGAAAAACTGTTTTTT. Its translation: CASSISRANEKLFF. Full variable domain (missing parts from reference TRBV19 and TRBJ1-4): DGGITQSPKYLFRKEGQNVTLSCEQNLNHDAMYWYRQDPGQGLRLIYYSQIVNDFQKGDIAEGYSVSREKKESFPLTVTSAQKNPTAFYLCASSISRANEKLFFGSGTQLSVL.

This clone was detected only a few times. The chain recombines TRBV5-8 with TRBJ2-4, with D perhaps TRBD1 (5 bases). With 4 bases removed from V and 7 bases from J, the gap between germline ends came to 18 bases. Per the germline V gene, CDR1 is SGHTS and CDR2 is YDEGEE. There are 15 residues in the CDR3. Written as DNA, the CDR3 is TGTGCCAGCAGCCCAGGGCGGTGGCCAGTCAACATTCAGTACTTC. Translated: CASSPGRWPVNIQYF. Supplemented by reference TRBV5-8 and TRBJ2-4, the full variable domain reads EAGVTQSPTHLIKTRGQQATLRCSPISGHTSVYWYQQALGLGLQFLLWYDEGEERNRGNFPPRFSGRQFPNYSSELNVNALELEDSALYLCASSPGRWPVNIQYFGAGTRLSVL.

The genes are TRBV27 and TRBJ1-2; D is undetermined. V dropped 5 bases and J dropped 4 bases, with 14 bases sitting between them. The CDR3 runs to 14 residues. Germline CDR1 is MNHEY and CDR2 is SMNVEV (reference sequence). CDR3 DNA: TGTGCCAGCAGTCAGAGTATTCGCGGCTATGGCTACACCTTC. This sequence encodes CASSQSIRGYGYTF.

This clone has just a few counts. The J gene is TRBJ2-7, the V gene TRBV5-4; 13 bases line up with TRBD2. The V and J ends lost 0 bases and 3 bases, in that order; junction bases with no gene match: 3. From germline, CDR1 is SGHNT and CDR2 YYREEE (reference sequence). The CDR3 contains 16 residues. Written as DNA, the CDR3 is TGTGCCAGCAGCTTGGGCGGACTAGCGGGGGTCTACGAGCAGTACTTC. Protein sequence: CASSLGGLAGVYEQYF.

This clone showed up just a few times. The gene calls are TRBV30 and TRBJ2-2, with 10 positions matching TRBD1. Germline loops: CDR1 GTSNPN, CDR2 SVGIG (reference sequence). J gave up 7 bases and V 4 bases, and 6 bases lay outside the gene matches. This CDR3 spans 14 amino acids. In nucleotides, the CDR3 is TGTGCCTGGAAGCTGACAGGGGGCTTCGGGGAGCTGTTTTTT. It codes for CAWKLTGGFGELFF.

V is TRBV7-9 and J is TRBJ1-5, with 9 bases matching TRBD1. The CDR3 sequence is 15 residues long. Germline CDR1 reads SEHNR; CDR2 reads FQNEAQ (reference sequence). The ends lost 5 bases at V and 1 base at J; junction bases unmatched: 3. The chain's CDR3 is CASSMGQGSNQPQHF. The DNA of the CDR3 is TGTGCCAGCAGCATGGGACAGGGAAGCAATCAGCCCCAGCATTTT. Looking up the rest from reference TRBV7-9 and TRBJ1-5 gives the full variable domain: DTGVSQNPRHKITKRGQNVTFRCDPISEHNRLYWYRQTLGQGPEFLTYFQNEAQLEKSRLLSDRFSAERPKGSFSTLEIQRTEQGDSAMYLCASSMGQGSNQPQHFGDGTRLSIL.

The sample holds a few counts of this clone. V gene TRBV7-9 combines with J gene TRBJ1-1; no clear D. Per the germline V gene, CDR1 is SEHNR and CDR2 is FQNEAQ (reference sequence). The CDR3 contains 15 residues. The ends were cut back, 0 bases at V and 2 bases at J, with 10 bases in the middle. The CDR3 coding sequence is TGTGCCAGCAGCTTAGCAGAGGGTTTCAACACTGAAGCTTTCTTT. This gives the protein CASSLAEGFNTEAFF.

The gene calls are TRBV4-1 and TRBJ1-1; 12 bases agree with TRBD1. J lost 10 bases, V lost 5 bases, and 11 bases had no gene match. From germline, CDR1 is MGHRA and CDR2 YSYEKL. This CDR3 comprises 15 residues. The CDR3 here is CASSKGQGAIVGAFF. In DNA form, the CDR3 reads TGCGCCAGCAGCAAGGGACAGGGGGCCATCGTGGGAGCTTTCTTT.

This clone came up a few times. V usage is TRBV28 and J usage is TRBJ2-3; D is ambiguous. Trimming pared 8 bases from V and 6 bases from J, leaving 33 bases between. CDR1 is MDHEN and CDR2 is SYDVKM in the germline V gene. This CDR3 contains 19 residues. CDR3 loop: CASLPLTYSVTTLWDTQYF. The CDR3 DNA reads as TGTGCCAGCCTCCCCCTGACTTATAGTGTCACTACCCTGTGGGATACGCAGTATTTT.

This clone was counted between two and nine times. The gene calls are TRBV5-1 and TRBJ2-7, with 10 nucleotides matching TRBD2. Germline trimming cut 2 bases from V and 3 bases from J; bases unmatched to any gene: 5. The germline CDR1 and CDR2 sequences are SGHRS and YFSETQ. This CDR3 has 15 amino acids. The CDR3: CASSFIPSGSYEQYF. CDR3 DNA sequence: TGCGCCAGCAGCTTCATTCCTAGCGGGAGCTACGAGCAGTACTTC.

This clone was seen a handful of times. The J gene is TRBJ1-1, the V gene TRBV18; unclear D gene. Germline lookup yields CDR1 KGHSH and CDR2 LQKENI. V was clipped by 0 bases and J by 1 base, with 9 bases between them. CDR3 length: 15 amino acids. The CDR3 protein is CASSPPRGWNTEAFF. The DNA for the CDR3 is TGTGCCAGCTCACCACCGCGGGGTTGGAACACTGAAGCTTTCTTT.

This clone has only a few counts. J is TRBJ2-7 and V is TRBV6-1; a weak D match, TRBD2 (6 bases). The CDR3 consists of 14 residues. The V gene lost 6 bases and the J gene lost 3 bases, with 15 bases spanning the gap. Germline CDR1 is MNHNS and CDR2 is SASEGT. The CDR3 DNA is TGTGCCAGCAGAGTAGGACTAACCATCTACGAGCAGTACTTC. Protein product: CASRVGLTIYEQYF.

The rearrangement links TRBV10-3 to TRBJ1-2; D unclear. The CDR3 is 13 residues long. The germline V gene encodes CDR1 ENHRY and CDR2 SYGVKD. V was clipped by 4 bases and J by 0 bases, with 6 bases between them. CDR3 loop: CAISGAANYGYTF. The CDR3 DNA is TGTGCCATCAGTGGGGCCGCTAACTATGGCTACACCTTC.

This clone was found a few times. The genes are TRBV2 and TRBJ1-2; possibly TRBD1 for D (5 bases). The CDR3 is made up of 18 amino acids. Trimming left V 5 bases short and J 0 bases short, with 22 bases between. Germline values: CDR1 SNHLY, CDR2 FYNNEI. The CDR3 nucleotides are TGTGCCAGCAGTCCCCCCGGCCTAAGGACACGACCTAACTATGGCTACACCTTC. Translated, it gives CASSPPGLRTRPNYGYTF.

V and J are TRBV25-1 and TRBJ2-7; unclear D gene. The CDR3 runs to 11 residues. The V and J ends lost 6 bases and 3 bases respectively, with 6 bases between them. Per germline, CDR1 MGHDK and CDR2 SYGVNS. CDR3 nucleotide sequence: TGTGCCAGCAGCTTTCTCTACGAGCAGTACTTC. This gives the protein CASSFLYEQYF.

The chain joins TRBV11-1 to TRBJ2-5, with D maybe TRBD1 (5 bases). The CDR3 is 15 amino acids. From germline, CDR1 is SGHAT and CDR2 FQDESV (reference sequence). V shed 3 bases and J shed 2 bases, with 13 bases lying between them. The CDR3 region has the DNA TGTGCCAGCAGCTTTGGGGCAGACCCACAAGAGACCCAGTACTTC. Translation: CASSFGADPQETQYF.

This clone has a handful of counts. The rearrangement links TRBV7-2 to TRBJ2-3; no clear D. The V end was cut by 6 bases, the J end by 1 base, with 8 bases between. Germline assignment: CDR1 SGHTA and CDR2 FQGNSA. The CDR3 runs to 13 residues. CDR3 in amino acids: CASSRVGTDTQYF. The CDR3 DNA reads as TGTGCCAGCAGTCGGGTCGGCACAGATACGCAGTATTTT.

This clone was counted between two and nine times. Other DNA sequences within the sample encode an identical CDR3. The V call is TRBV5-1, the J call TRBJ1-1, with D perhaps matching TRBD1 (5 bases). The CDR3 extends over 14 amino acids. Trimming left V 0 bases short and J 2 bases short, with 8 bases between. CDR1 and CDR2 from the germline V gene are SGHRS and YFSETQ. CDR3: CASSLGTGNTEAFF. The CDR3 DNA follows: TGCGCCAGCAGCTTGGGTACAGGTAACACTGAAGCTTTCTTT.

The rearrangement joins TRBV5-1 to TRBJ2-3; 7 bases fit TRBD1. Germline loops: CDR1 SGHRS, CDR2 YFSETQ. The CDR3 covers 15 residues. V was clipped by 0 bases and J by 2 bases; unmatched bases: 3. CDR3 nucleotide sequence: TGCGCCAGCAGCTTGGAAGACAGGGTCACAGATACGCAGTATTTT. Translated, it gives CASSLEDRVTDTQYF.

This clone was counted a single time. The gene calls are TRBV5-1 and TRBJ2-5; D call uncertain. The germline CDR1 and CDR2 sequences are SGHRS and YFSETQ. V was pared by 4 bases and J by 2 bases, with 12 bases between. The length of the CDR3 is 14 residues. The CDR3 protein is CASSPPGPQETQYF. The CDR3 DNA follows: TGCGCCAGCAGCCCACCGGGTCCTCAAGAGACCCAGTACTTC.

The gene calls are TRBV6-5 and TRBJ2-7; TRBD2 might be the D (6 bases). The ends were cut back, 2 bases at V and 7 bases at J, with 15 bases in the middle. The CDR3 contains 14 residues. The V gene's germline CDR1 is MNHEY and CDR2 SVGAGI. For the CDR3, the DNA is TGTGCCAGCAGTTACCCGGGGAGCGCGGGGGAGCAGTACTTC. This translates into CASSYPGSAGEQYF.

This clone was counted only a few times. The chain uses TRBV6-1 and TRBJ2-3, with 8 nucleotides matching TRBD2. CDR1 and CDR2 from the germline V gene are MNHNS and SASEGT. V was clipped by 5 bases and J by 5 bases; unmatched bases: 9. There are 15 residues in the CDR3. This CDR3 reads CASSNPGGPGDTQYF. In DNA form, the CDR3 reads TGTGCCAGCAGTAATCCGGGGGGGCCTGGAGATACGCAGTATTTT.

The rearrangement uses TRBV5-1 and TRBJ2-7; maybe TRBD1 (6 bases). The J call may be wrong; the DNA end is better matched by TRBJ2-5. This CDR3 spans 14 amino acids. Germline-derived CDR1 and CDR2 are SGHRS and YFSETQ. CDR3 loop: CASSPGTLQETQYF. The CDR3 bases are TGCGCCAGCAGCCCCGGGACACTACAAGAGACCCAGTACTTC.

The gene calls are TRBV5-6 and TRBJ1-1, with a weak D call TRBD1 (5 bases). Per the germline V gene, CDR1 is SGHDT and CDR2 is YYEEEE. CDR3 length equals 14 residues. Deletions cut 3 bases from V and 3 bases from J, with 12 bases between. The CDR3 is CASSSGLRDTEAFF. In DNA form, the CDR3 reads TGTGCCAGCAGCTCGGGACTCAGGGACACTGAAGCTTTCTTT.

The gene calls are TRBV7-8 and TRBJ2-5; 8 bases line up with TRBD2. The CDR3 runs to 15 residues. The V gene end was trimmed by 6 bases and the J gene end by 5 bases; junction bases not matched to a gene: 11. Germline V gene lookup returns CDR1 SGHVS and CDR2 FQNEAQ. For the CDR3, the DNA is TGTGCCAGCAGGGCGTCGGGGGGGTTCGGGGAGACCCAGTACTTC. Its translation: CASRASGGFGETQYF.

The CDR3 spells CASSRGQGPQETQYF. In DNA form, the CDR3 reads TGTGCCAGCAGTCGCGGACAGGGGCCCCAAGAGACCCAGTACTTC. The chain has TRBV2 and TRBJ2-5; the match to TRBD1 covers 9 bases. The CDR3 consists of 15 residues. J gave up 1 base and V 5 bases, and 5 bases lay outside the gene matches. Germline assignment: CDR1 SNHLY and CDR2 FYNNEI.